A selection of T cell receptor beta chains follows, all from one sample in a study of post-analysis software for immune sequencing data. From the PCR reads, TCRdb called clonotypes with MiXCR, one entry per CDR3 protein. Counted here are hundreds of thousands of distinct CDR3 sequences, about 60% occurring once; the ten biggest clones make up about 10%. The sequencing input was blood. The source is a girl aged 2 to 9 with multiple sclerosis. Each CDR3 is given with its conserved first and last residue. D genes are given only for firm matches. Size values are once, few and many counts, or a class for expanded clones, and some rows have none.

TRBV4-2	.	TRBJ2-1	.	TGTGCCAGCAGCCAAGAAGATAGTACCGGTGAGCAGTTCTTC	CASSQEDSTGEQFF
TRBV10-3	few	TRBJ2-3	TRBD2	TGTGCCATCAGTCGGACTAGCGGGGAGTACACAGATACGCAGTATTTT	CAISRTSGEYTDTQYF
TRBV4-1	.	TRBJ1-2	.	TGCGCCAGCAGCCAAGCTCCCGAGGACATAGATGATGGCTACACCTTC	CASSQAPEDIDDGYTF
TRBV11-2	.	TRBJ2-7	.	TGTGCCAGCAGCTTAAGCAGGGGCGTCGAGCAGTACTTC	CASSLSRGVEQYF
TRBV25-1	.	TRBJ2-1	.	TGTGCCAGCAGAGGGGGGGGCCTTTACAATGAGCAGTTCTTC	CASRGGGLYNEQFF
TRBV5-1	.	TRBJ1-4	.	TGCGCCAGCAGCTTGGATTCCGAACTGTTTTTT	CASSLDSELFF
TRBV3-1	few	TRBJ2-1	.	TGTGCCAGCGGGCTAGCGACCTACAATGAGCAGTTCTTC	CASGLATYNEQFF
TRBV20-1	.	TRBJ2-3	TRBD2	TGCAGTGCTAGAGGGACTAGCGGGGCAGATACGCAGTATTTT	CSARGTSGADTQYF
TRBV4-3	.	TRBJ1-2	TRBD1	TGCGCCAGCAGCCCCGGACAGGAGGACTATGGCTACACCTTC	CASSPGQEDYGYTF
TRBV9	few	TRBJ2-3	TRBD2	TGTGCCAGCAGCGTAGAGGCGGGAGGTTTCACAGATACGCAGTATTTT	CASSVEAGGFTDTQYF
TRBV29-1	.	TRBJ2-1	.	TGCAGCGTGAGGGACCTAAATAACGATGAGCAGTTCTTC	CSVRDLNNDEQFF
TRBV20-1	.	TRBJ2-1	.	TGCAGTGTCGACAGGAGCCTATACAATGAGCGGTTCTTC	CSVDRSLYNERFF
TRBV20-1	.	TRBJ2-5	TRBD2	TGCAGTGCCTACCGAGTGGGACTAGCGCAAGAGACCCAGTACTTC	CSAYRVGLAQETQYF
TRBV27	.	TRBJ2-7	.	TGTGCCAGCAGTTGGGGGGAATCCTACGAGCAGTACTTC	CASSWGESYEQYF
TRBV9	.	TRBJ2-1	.	TGTGCCAGCAGCCCGACCACGTACAATGAGCAGTTCTTC	CASSPTTYNEQFF
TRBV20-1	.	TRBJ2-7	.	TGCAGTGCTAGGGCGGGACACCCCTACGAGCAGTACTTC	CSARAGHPYEQYF
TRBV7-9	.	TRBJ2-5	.	TGTGCCAGCAGCTCTACTATGTACCAAGAGACCCAGTACTTC	CASSSTMYQETQYF
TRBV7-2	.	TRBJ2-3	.	TGTGCCAGCAGCTTACCTGAGGATACGCAGTATTTT	CASSLPEDTQYF
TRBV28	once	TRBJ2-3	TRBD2	TGTGCCAGCAGTTTTGGGGCTAGCGGAGATACGCAGTATTTT	CASSFGASGDTQYF